These 12 T cell receptor beta chains were all obtained from the same sample, sequenced in a study of cytomegalovirus exposure and HLA in healthy donors (dated 2017 in TCRdb). Library preparation was by the immunoSEQ multiplex PCR assay. The multiplex PCR relied on a mix of 60 forward primers for TCR Vbeta segments and 13 reverse primers for TCR Jbeta segments. Imported from immuneACCESS, the table was reduced by TCRdb to in-frame sequences with V and J called. These copies leave out some clones; in studies compared against another copy, an unresolved V gene accounts for under half, and the cause of the remainder is not known. For this sample there are approximately 150,000 clones; around 80% appear just once. Of the sample, 9.7% falls within the top ten clones. Sequencing input: PBMCs. The receptors stem from a man aged 18 to 30 in good health and CMV-seropositive.

The chain combines TRBV7-6 with TRBJ1-1; possibly TRBD1 for D (5 bases). There are 15 residues in the CDR3. V lost 3 bases and J lost 4, with 15 bases in between. The germline V gene encodes CDR1 SGHVS and CDR2 FNYEAQ. CDR3 sequence: CASSFSGERGTEAFF. CDR3 DNA: TGTGCCAGCAGCTTCTCGGGAGAGAGGGGCACTGAAGCTTTCTTT.

The chain combines TRBV5-4 with TRBJ2-1, with D possibly TRBD1 on 6 matching bases. The germline V gene has CDR1 SGHNT and CDR2 YYREEE (reference sequence). The CDR3 length is 17 residues. Trimming stripped 4 bases from V and 9 bases from J, with 26 bases between. The CDR3: CASSVPTSGRGMGEQFF. Written as DNA, the CDR3 is TGTGCCAGCAGCGTCCCGACCTCGGGCAGGGGAATGGGTGAGCAGTTCTTC.

Only one count was recorded for this clone. The chain employs TRBV29-1 and TRBJ2-3; 7 nucleotides line up with TRBD2. CDR3 length equals 14 residues. Unmatched junction bases numbered 7, after V lost 3 bases and J lost 4 bases. Germline lookup yields CDR1 SQVTM and CDR2 ANQGSEA. The CDR3 sequence: CSVDGRETSDTQYF. For the CDR3, the DNA is TGCAGCGTTGATGGGCGGGAGACATCAGATACGCAGTATTTT.

This chain's CDR3 is CASSPGTTNEKLFF. DNA for the CDR3: TGTGCCAGCAGTCCCGGGACAACTAATGAAAAACTGTTTTTT. This chain connects TRBV6-5 to TRBJ1-4; unclear D gene. This CDR3 contains 14 residues. The germline V and J ends were trimmed by 5 bases and 0 bases, with 7 bases remaining between them. Germline CDR1 reads MNHEY; CDR2 reads SVGAGI.

This chain uses TRBV11-2 with TRBJ1-5; tentative D call: TRBD1 (5 bases). The CDR3 sequence is 14 residues long. Germline CDR1 SGHAT, CDR2 FQNNGV. The V and J ends lost 1 base and 6 bases respectively, with 10 bases between them. DNA for the CDR3: TGTGCCAGCAGCTTAGGCCGGCAGGGTCAGCCCCAGCATTTT. This codes for CASSLGRQGQPQHF. The whole variable domain, remainder taken from reference TRBV11-2 and TRBJ1-5, is EAGVAQSPRYKIIEKRQSVAFWCNPISGHATLYWYQQILGQGPKLLIQFQNNGVVDDSQLPKDRFSAERLKGVDSTLKIQPAKLEDSAVYLCASSLGRQGQPQHFGDGTRLSIL.

This sequence joins TRBV10-3 and TRBJ2-7, with 10 nucleotides matching TRBD1. The trim removed 2 bases at V and 4 bases at J, leaving 5 bases unmatched. This CDR3 has 15 amino acids. Germline assignment: CDR1 ENHRY and CDR2 SYGVKD. The CDR3 region is CAISEGDRGGYEQYF. The DNA of the CDR3 is TGTGCCATCAGTGAGGGGGACAGGGGTGGGTACGAGCAGTACTTC.

Concerning this clone: The junction and the germline gene differ at one end; a read error may be behind it. Written as DNA, the CDR3 is TGTTCCAGCAGCTTTTCACAACGAGGAAACACCATATATTTT. This translates into CSSSFSQRGNTIYF. The V call is TRBV7-9, the J call TRBJ1-3; D not resolved. Germline CDR1 SEHNR, CDR2 FQNEAQ (reference sequence). The CDR3 consists of 14 residues.

The chain uses TRBV5-4 and TRBJ2-5, with a weak D call TRBD1 (5 bases). V gave up 4 bases and J gave up 5 bases, with 21 bases separating them. Germline V CDR1 and CDR2: SGHNT, YYREEE (reference sequence). This CDR3 has 16 residues. The chain's CDR3 is CASSAGLGPSWETQYF. In DNA, the CDR3 is TGTGCCAGCAGCGCAGGGTTAGGCCCAAGTTGGGAGACCCAGTACTTC.

The chain couples TRBV5-4 to TRBJ1-1; the match to TRBD1 covers 8 bases. The V segment lost 4 bases and the J segment 0 bases; nucleotides outside the gene matches: 5. CDR1 is SGHNT and CDR2 is YYREEE in the germline V gene (reference sequence). This CDR3 has 15 residues. The CDR3 DNA sequence: TGTGCCAGCAGCCCACGGACAGGGTTGAACACTGAAGCTTTCTTT. Translating gives CASSPRTGLNTEAFF. The whole variable domain, filled in from reference TRBV5-4 and TRBJ1-1, reads ETGVTQSPTHLIKTRGQQVTLRCSSQSGHNTVSWYQQALGQGPQFIFQYYREEENGRGNFPPRFSGLQFPNYSSELNVNALELDDSALYLCASSPRTGLNTEAFFGQGTRLTVV.

This chain links TRBV9 with TRBJ1-4; 7 nucleotides line up with TRBD1. Germline CDR1 is SGDLS and CDR2 is YYNGEE. Trimming at V came to 3 bases and at J to 4 bases, leaving 6 bases not matched to a gene. There are 15 residues in the CDR3. As DNA, the CDR3 is TGTGCCAGCAGCGCCAGACAGGGTTTTAATGAAAAACTGTTTTTT. Amino acid sequence: CASSARQGFNEKLFF. Looking up the rest from reference TRBV9 and TRBJ1-4 gives the full variable domain: DSGVTQTPKHLITATGQRVTLRCSPRSGDLSVYWYQQSLDQGLQFLIQYYNGEERAKGNILERFSAQQFPDLHSELNLSSLELGDSALYFCASSARQGFNEKLFFGSGTQLSVL.

The chain carries TRBV19 and TRBJ1-1; tentative D call: TRBD1 (5 bases). Trimming removed 3 bases from V and 10 bases from J, with 12 bases in between. Germline V gene sequence: CDR1 LNHDA, CDR2 SQIVND (reference sequence). The CDR3 has 12 residues. Here the CDR3 reads CASSITRERAFF. CDR3 coding DNA: TGTGCCAGTAGTATCACCAGGGAAAGAGCTTTCTTT.

The chain combines TRBV30 with TRBJ2-2, with 7 bases identical to TRBD1. V lost 4 bases, J lost 4 bases, and 6 bases stayed unmatched. There are 14 residues in the CDR3. Per the germline V gene, CDR1 is GTSNPN and CDR2 is SVGIG (reference sequence). The CDR3 DNA reads as TGTGCCTGGATCCGCCGACAGGGCACCGGGGAGCTGTTTTTT. Translating gives CAWIRRQGTGELFF.